Listed below are T cell receptor beta chains from one sample, sequenced in a study of shared clonotypes between healthy human individuals. Repertoires were generated with immunoSEQ multiplex PCR, while TCRdb's copy carries only in-frame clones and drops some. This repertoire shows under 2,500,000 clones, around 95% found once; its top ten account for less than 0.15%. Source material: naive CD4+ T cells sorted from blood. Receptors originate from a man between 18 and 29 years old in good health. CDR3s include the opening cysteine and the closing phenylalanine or tryptophan. D genes are given only for firm matches. The size of a clone is reported for some rows only, either as once, few or many, or as a class for expanded clones.

TRBJ2-1,TRBD2,.,TRBV18,CASSPKGLAGFYNEQFF,TGTGCCAGCTCACCAAAGGGACTAGCGGGGTTTTACAATGAGCAGTTCTTC
TRBJ2-7,TRBD2,.,TRBV5-1,CASSLAGGTYEQYF,TGCGCCAGCAGCCTAGCGGGGGGTACCTACGAGCAGTACTTC
TRBJ2-1,.,.,TRBV7-9,CALGKGEVGEQFF,TGTGCCCTTGGGAAAGGTGAAGTTGGTGAGCAGTTCTTC
TRBJ1-1,TRBD1,.,TRBV28,CASSRGTGKTEAFF,TGTGCCAGCAGTCGGGGGACAGGGAAAACTGAAGCTTTCTTT
TRBJ2-7,TRBD2,.,TRBV28,CASSPAGGAEQYF,TGTGCCAGCAGCCCCGCGGGAGGGGCCGAGCAGTACTTC
TRBJ2-3,TRBD2,.,TRBV30,CALRPGLADTDTQYF,TGTGCCTTACGCCCCGGACTAGCAGACACAGATACGCAGTATTTT
TRBJ2-1,.,.,TRBV18,CASSPPAGDLYNEQFF,TGTGCCAGCTCACCCCCAGCGGGCGACCTCTACAATGAGCAGTTCTTC
TRBJ1-1,.,few,TRBV30,CAWSLRDTEAFF,TGTGCCTGGAGTCTTCGGGACACTGAAGCTTTCTTT
TRBJ1-1,TRBD1,.,TRBV30,CAWEISGTGVTEAFF,TGTGCCTGGGAAATCAGTGGGACAGGGGTTACTGAAGCTTTCTTT
TRBJ1-6,.,.,TRBV30,CAWSFGNDSPLHF,TGTGCCTGGAGTTTCGGCAATGATTCACCCCTCCACTTT
TRBJ2-1,.,.,TRBV4-1,CASSQGPRDYNEQFF,TGCGCCAGCAGCCAAGGGCCTAGGGACTACAATGAGCAGTTCTTC
TRBJ2-5,.,.,TRBV9,CASSVDPVLETQYF,TGTGCCAGCAGCGTAGACCCAGTCTTGGAGACCCAGTACTTC
TRBJ1-2,.,.,TRBV2,CASREPSGYGYTF,TGTGCCAGCAGGGAGCCTTCTGGCTATGGCTACACCTTC
TRBJ1-2,.,.,TRBV7-2,CASSLPGSYGYTF,TGTGCCAGCAGCTTGCCCGGGAGCTATGGCTACACCTTC
TRBJ2-1,TRBD2,.,TRBV11-2,CASSHGLAVYNEQFF,TGTGCCAGCAGCCACGGACTAGCGGTCTACAATGAGCAGTTCTTC
TRBJ1-1,.,.,TRBV6-1,CASSEGRAEAFF,TGTGCCAGCAGTGAAGGTCGGGCTGAAGCTTTCTTT
TRBJ1-1,.,.,TRBV5-1,CASSFDRSLGFTEAFF,TGCGCCAGCAGCTTTGACAGGTCACTAGGATTCACTGAAGCTTTCTTT
TRBJ2-1,TRBD2,.,TRBV6-1,CASRPGGYNEQFF,TGTGCCAGCCGGCCGGGAGGTTACAATGAGCAGTTCTTC
TRBJ1-1,.,.,TRBV19,CASSSGLNTEAFF,TGTGCCAGTAGCTCAGGGCTTAACACTGAAGCTTTCTTT
TRBJ2-1,.,.,TRBV11-2,CASSLRYEQFF,TGTGCCAGCAGCTTAAGGTATGAGCAGTTCTTC
TRBJ2-1,TRBD2,.,TRBV7-9,CASSLWTSGMGNEQFF,TGTGCCAGCAGCCTATGGACTAGCGGGATGGGGAATGAGCAGTTCTTC
TRBJ2-2,TRBD1,.,TRBV18,CASSPGQGIGELFF,TGTGCCAGCTCACCGGGACAGGGGATCGGGGAGCTGTTTTTT
TRBJ1-5,.,.,TRBV7-2,CASSRGGERNQPQHF,TGTGCCAGCAGCCGGGGCGGGGAGCGCAATCAGCCCCAGCATTTT
TRBJ1-2,.,.,TRBV2,CASSELTVSNYGYTF,TGTGCCAGCAGTGAATTGACAGTCTCTAACTATGGCTACACCTTC
TRBJ1-5,TRBD1,.,TRBV27,CASSLIWGQGQPQHF,TGTGCCAGCAGTTTAATTTGGGGACAGGGCCAGCCCCAGCATTTT
TRBJ1-5,TRBD1,.,TRBV27,CASKRTGRNQPQHF,TGTGCCAGCAAACGGACAGGGCGCAATCAGCCCCAGCATTTT
TRBJ2-2,TRBD2,once,TRBV27,CASSYTGTSITGELFF,TGTGCCAGCAGTTATACCGGGACTAGCATCACCGGGGAGCTGTTTTTT
TRBJ2-7,.,.,TRBV10-2,CASSSGPLLEQYF,TGCGCCAGCAGTAGCGGACCCCTCCTCGAGCAGTACTTC
TRBJ1-1,TRBD1,once,TRBV7-2,CASSLVGTGGPEAFF,TGTGCCAGCAGCTTAGTGGGGACAGGGGGCCCTGAAGCTTTCTTT
TRBJ2-7,.,.,TRBV30,CAWSGQQRPYEQYF,TGTGCCTGGAGTGGCCAACAGCGCCCCTACGAGCAGTACTTC
TRBJ2-3,.,.,TRBV19,CASNLGARHTDTQYF,TGTGCCAGTAACCTGGGGGCCCGGCACACAGATACGCAGTATTTT
TRBJ2-3,TRBD2,.,TRBV5-6,CASSFSSGSWDTQYF,TGTGCCAGCAGCTTCTCTAGCGGGAGTTGGGATACGCAGTATTTT
TRBJ1-2,TRBD1,.,TRBV10-2,CASSESTGGIYGYTF,TGCGCCAGCAGTGAGTCGACAGGGGGAATCTATGGCTACACCTTC
TRBJ1-2,.,.,TRBV19,CASTRGSRF,TGTGCCAGCACACGGGGTAGCCGGTTC
TRBJ1-3,TRBD1,.,TRBV5-8,CASSMGQKGGNTIYF,TGTGCCAGCAGCATGGGACAGAAGGGCGGAAACACCATATATTTT